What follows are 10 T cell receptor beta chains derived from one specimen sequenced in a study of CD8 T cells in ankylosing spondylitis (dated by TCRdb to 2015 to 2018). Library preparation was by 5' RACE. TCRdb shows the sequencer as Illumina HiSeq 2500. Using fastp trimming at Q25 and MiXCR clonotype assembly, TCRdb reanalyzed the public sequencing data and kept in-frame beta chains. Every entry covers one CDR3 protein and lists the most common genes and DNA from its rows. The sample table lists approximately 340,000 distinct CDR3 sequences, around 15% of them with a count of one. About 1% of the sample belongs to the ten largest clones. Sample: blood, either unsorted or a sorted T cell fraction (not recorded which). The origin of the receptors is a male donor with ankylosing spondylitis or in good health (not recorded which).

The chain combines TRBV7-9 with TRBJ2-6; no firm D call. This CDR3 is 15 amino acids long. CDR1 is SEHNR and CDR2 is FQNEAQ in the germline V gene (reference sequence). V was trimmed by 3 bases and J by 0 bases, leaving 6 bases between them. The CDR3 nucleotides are TGTGCCAGCAGCTTCAGCTTCTCTGGGGCCAACGTCCTGACTTTC. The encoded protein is CASSFSFSGANVLTF.

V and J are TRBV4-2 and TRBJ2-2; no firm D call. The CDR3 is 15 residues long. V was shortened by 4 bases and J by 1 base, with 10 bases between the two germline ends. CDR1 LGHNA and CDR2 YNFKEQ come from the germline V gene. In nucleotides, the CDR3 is TGTGCCAGCAGCCCCCCCCCGGAGAACACCGGGGAGCTGTTTTTT. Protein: CASSPPPENTGELFF.

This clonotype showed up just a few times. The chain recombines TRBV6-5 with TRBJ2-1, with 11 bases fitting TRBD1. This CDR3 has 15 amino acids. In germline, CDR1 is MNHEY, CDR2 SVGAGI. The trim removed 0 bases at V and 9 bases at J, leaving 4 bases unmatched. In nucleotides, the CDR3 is TGTGCCAGCAGTTACTCCGGACAGGGGGCTACTGAGCAGTTCTTC. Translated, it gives CASSYSGQGATEQFF.

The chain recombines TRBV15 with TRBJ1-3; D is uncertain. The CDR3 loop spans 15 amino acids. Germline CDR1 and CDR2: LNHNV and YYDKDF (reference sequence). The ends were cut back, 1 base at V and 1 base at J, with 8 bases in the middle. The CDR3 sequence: CATSRVGLSGNTIYF. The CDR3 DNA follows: TGTGCCACCAGCAGAGTTGGGTTGTCTGGAAACACCATATATTTT.

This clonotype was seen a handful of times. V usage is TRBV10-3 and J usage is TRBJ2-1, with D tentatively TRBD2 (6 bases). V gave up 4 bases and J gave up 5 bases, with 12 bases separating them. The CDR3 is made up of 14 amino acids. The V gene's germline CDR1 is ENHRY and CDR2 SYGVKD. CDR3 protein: CAISGGGNDNEQFF. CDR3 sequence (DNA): TGTGCCATCAGTGGGGGCGGGAATGACAATGAGCAGTTCTTC.

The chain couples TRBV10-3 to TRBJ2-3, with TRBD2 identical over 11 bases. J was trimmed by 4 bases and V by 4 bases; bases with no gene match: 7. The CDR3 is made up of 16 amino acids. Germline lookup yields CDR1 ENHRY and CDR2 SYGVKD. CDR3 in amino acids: CAISGILAGDPDTQYF. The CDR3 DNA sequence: TGTGCCATCAGTGGGATACTAGCGGGAGATCCAGATACGCAGTATTTT.

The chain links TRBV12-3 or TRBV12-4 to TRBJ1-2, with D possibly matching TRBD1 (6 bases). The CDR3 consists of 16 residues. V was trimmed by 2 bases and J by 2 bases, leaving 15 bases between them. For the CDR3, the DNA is TGTGCCAGCAGTTTAAGCGGACAGCTCGAGAACTATGGCTACACCTTC. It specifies CASSLSGQLENYGYTF.

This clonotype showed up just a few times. CDR3 coding DNA: TGTGCCAGCAGTGAAATTGGACAACTAAACACCGGGGAGCTGTTTTTT. This codes for CASSEIGQLNTGELFF. This chain links TRBV6-1 with TRBJ2-2; the D gene is possibly TRBD1 (5 bases). The germline CDR1 and CDR2 sequences are MNHNS and SASEGT. The V end lost 2 bases, the J end lost 2 bases, and 12 bases lay between the germline ends. The CDR3 covers 16 residues.

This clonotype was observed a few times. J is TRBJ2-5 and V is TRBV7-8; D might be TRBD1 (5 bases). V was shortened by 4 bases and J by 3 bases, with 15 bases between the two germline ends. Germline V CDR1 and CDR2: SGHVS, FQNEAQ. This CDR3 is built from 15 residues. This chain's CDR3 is CASSSALRGKETQYF. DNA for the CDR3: TGTGCCAGCAGCTCTGCCCTTAGGGGAAAAGAGACCCAGTACTTC.

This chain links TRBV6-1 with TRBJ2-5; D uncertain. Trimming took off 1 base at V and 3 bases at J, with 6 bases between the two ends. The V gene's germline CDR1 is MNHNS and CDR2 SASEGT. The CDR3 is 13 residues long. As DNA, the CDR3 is TGTGCCAGCAGTGAAGGGGCGAAAGAGACCCAGTACTTC. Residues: CASSEGAKETQYF.